Sequencing of this T cell receptor beta chain was carried out in a study of regulatory T cells in long-lasting Graves disease. There are many counts of this clonotype. Its antigen is undetermined. The V end was cut by 3 bases, the J end by 4 bases, with 10 bases between. This CDR3 has 15 residues. TCR beta libraries were built with iRepertoire HTBI primers and Arm-PCR of CDR3 regions. MiXCR, applied by TCRdb to the multiplex PCR reads, yields one record per CDR3 protein. The repertoire holds a few hundred thousand distinct CDR3 sequences, with around a fifth as singletons. Time point in this sample: persistent/refractory GD, antithyroid drugs over 5 years with positive TRAb. Scientists built the TCR library using RNA that was extracted from PBMCs. Enrollment of patients was through an endocrinology department in Xi'an, China. Whole-study findings and limits: Favored gene segments in persistent disease were TRBV28, TRBJ1-2 and TRBJ2-5.

Here the sequenced sample was peripheral blood mononuclear cells (PBMCs), taken when the disease was refractory, from a patient treated with antithyroid drugs. The rearrangement uses TRBV12-3 or TRBV12-4 and TRBJ1-6; possible D gene TRBD1, 5 bases. This receptor was obtained from a female donor with Graves disease. The CDR3 region is CASSFRQPYNSPLHF. CDR3 sequence (DNA): TGTGCCAGCAGTTTTAGACAGCCTTATAATTCACCCCTCCACTTT.